The 25 T cell receptor beta chains below come from one sample, sequenced in a study of blood T cells in healthy people across ages. Together with a sample-barcoded 5' primer, a J-beta primer mix was included in a second PCR lasting roughly 6 to 12 cycles. One entry per CDR3 protein results from TCRdb running MiXCR on the 5' RACE reads. The table lists 1.5 million to 2 million distinct CDR3 sequences, roughly 32% of them singletons. The sample comprised blood. The receptors originated from a woman in her 30s in good health.

This chain links TRBV10-3 with TRBJ1-1; tentative D call: TRBD1 (6 bases). The CDR3 contains 14 residues. V was pared by 4 bases and J by 1 base, with 10 bases between. In germline, CDR1 is ENHRY, CDR2 SYGVKD. CDR3 DNA: TGTGCCATCAGTGGGCGACAGGAGAACACTGAAGCTTTCTTT. Protein product: CAISGRQENTEAFF.

This sequence joins TRBV12-3 or TRBV12-4 and TRBJ2-3, with 7 bases that match TRBD1. This CDR3 is built from 15 residues. The V segment lost 4 bases and the J segment 4 bases; nucleotides outside the gene matches: 8. Here the CDR3 DNA reads TGTGCCAGCAGTTCCGGACAGGTCAGGGCAGATACGCAGTATTTT. Its translation is CASSSGQVRADTQYF.

Comment on this clonotype: At one of its ends the junction is not consistent with the germline gene, which may arise from a read error. The chain links TRBV7-2 to TRBJ1-1; 7 bases match TRBD1. Germline CDR1 reads SGHTA; CDR2 reads FQGNSA. The CDR3 runs to 16 residues. As DNA, the CDR3 is TGTGCCAGCAGCTTCGCCTCCGGGACAGAGAACACCGAAGCTTTCTTT. This encodes CASSFASGTENTEAFF.

On this clonotype: A read error may be the cause here, since a much bigger clone is one base away. The gene calls are TRBV10-3 and TRBJ2-5, with 7 bases matching TRBD2. V gave up 3 bases and J gave up 3 bases; unmatched junction bases: 16. Germline-derived CDR1 and CDR2 are ENHRY and SYGVKD. The CDR3 spans 18 residues. This CDR3 reads CAISDTRSGGVMKETQYF. CDR3 DNA: TGTGCCATCAGTGATACACGCTCTGGGGGGGTGATGAAAGAGACCCAGTACTTC.

With respect to this clonotype: An end of the junction differs from the germline gene, which may be a read error. The CDR3 sequence is CASSLEGGRQEAQYF. The CDR3 DNA follows: TGTGCCAGCAGCTTGGAGGGGGGCAGGCAAGAGGCCCAGTACTTC. The chain is built from TRBV5-4 and TRBJ2-5; D is possibly TRBD1 or TRBD2 (6 bases each). The CDR3 loop spans 15 amino acids. CDR1 and CDR2 from the germline V gene are SGHNT and YYREEE (reference sequence).

The CDR3 region is CASSLAVTGGQYGELFF. CDR3 coding DNA: TGTGCCAGCAGTTTAGCGGTGACGGGGGGGCAGTACGGGGAGCTGTTTTTT. J is TRBJ2-2 and V is TRBV12-3 or TRBV12-4; 8 bases are shared with TRBD2. The CDR3 contains 17 residues. V was pared by 0 bases and J by 7 bases, with 10 bases of the junction left unmatched.

This clonotype has more than one count but fewer than ten. The genes are TRBV5-6 and TRBJ1-2; possible D gene TRBD1, 6 bases. The CDR3 consists of 15 residues. Per germline, CDR1 SGHDT and CDR2 YYEEEE. V gave up 4 bases and J gave up 2 bases, with 15 bases separating them. CDR3 sequence reads: CASSPGLGGNYGYTF. The CDR3 coding sequence is TGTGCCAGCAGCCCCGGGTTAGGGGGGAACTATGGCTACACCTTC. The variable domain in full, completed from reference TRBV5-6 and TRBJ1-2, reads DAGVTQSPTHLIKTRGQQVTLRCSPKSGHDTVSWYQQALGQGPQFIFQYYEEEERQRGNFPDRFSGHQFPNYSSELNVNALLLGDSALYLCASSPGLGGNYGYTFGSGTRLTVV.

This clonotype was observed at least ten times. This chain joins TRBV4-1 and TRBJ2-3, with unresolved D. The CDR3 length is 13 residues. Trimming took off 1 base at V and 2 bases at J, with 4 bases between the two ends. Germline CDR1 and CDR2: MGHRA and YSYEKL. CDR3 DNA sequence: TGCGCCAGCAGCCAAGCTACCACAGATACGCAGTATTTT. Its translation: CASSQATTDTQYF.

This clonotype appeared a few times. The chain is built from TRBV5-1 and TRBJ2-1; 9 bases match TRBD2. Trimming took 1 base from V and 5 from J; bases not matched to a gene: 7. The germline V gene encodes CDR1 SGHRS and CDR2 YFSETQ. The CDR3 is made up of 16 amino acids. CDR3 sequence reads: CASSLNFLAGNNEQFF. CDR3 sequence (DNA): TGCGCCAGCAGCTTGAATTTCCTAGCGGGGAACAATGAGCAGTTCTTC. Combining the CDR3 with reference TRBV5-1 and TRBJ2-1 gives the whole variable domain KAGVTQTPRYLIKTRGQQVTLSCSPISGHRSVSWYQQTPGQGLQFLFEYFSETQRNKGNFPGRFSGRQFSNSRSEMNVSTLELGDSALYLCASSLNFLAGNNEQFFGPGTRLTVL.

V usage is TRBV20-1 and J usage is TRBJ1-2; the D is unclear. Trimming stripped 5 bases from V and 4 bases from J, with 11 bases between. The length of the CDR3 is 12 residues. The germline V gene has CDR1 DFQATT and CDR2 SNEGSKA (reference sequence). CDR3 sequence: CSAPEGAYGYTF. DNA for the CDR3: TGCAGTGCTCCAGAGGGTGCCTATGGCTACACCTTC.

The chain employs TRBV29-1 and TRBJ1-2; a possible D gene is TRBD1 (5 bases). The V end was cut by 4 bases, the J end by 7 bases, with 16 bases between. Germline V gene data show CDR1 as SQVTM and CDR2 as ANQGSEA. The CDR3 is made up of 13 amino acids. CDR3 residues: CSVVGQSGGGYTF. Here the CDR3 DNA reads TGCAGCGTTGTGGGGCAGAGCGGGGGTGGCTACACCTTC.

This clonotype was detected only a few times. This rearrangement joins TRBV15 to TRBJ2-3; the match to TRBD1 covers 8 bases. V shed 5 bases and J 8 bases; nucleotides not matched to a gene: 9. Germline CDR1 reads LNHNV; CDR2 reads YYDKDF (reference sequence). This CDR3 is built from 14 residues. The CDR3, as DNA: TGTGCCACCAGCGTGACAGGGGTAGGGGGTACGCAGTATTTT. It encodes CATSVTGVGGTQYF.

J is TRBJ2-5 and V is TRBV6-6, with TRBD1 matching 7 bases. CDR1 is MNHNY, CDR2 SVGAGI, per germline (reference sequence). CDR3 length equals 13 residues. Trimming at V came to 10 bases and at J to 5 bases, leaving 10 bases not matched to a gene. The CDR3 region has the DNA TGTGCCACCCAGGACAGGCAACCCGAGACCCAGTACTTC. It translates to CATQDRQPETQYF.

As to this clonotype: This sequence may be a read error, since a much larger clone differs from it by one base. The chain links TRBV12-3 or TRBV12-4 to TRBJ1-6; D remains unclear. V lost 2 bases and J 7 bases, leaving 3 bases between the germline ends. The CDR3 is made up of 12 amino acids. The CDR3 bases are TGTGCCAGCAGTTTATTCAATTCACCCCTCCACTTT. The encoded protein is CASSLFNSPLHF.

This clonotype was counted between two and nine times. This chain connects TRBV3-1 to TRBJ2-5; 7 positions match TRBD2. The germline V gene encodes CDR1 LGHDT and CDR2 YNNKEL (reference sequence). This CDR3 contains 15 residues. The trim removed 3 bases at V and 7 bases at J, leaving 11 bases unmatched. This chain's CDR3 is CASSHGTTTSGTQYF. As DNA, the CDR3 is TGTGCCAGCAGCCATGGGACTACCACTTCCGGGACCCAGTACTTC.

The V call is TRBV20-1, the J call TRBJ2-1, with D possibly matching TRBD1 (6 bases). CDR3 length: 12 residues. With 7 bases removed from V and 7 bases from J, the gap between germline ends came to 14 bases. The germline V gene encodes CDR1 DFQATT and CDR2 SNEGSKA (reference sequence). The CDR3 coding sequence is TGCAGTGGTCGGTCAAGGGGGAATGAGCAGTTCTTC. This translates into CSGRSRGNEQFF.

The chain uses TRBV9 and TRBJ2-3, with no clear D. Germline V gives CDR1 SGDLS, CDR2 YYNGEE. CDR3 length: 16 amino acids. Trimming stripped 0 bases from V and 1 base from J, with 12 bases between. DNA of the CDR3: TGTGCCAGCAGCGTAGGGCCCCGTGGCCGCACAGATACGCAGTATTTT. Translating it yields CASSVGPRGRTDTQYF.

This clonotype has just a few counts. The V call is TRBV6-4, the J call TRBJ2-3; D assignment may be TRBD1 or TRBD2 (6 bases each). In germline, CDR1 is MRHNA, CDR2 SNTAGT. The CDR3 is made up of 19 amino acids. The V end lost 3 bases, the J end lost 1 base, and 23 bases lay between the germline ends. The CDR3 DNA reads as TGTGCCAGCAGTGAAGGTACGGGGGCCAACGAACTACGCACAGATACGCAGTATTTT. This sequence encodes CASSEGTGANELRTDTQYF.

To note about this clonotype: One end of the junction fails to match germline, which may point to a read error. V gene TRBV27 combines with J gene TRBJ2-5, with D possibly matching TRBD2 (5 bases). CDR1 is MNHEY, CDR2 SMNVEV, per germline (reference sequence). The CDR3 spans 13 residues. CDR3 nucleotide sequence: TGTGCCAGCAGACGAGGGATGACGGAGACCCGGTACTTC. This translates into CASRRGMTETRYF.

This clonotype was seen more than once but under ten times. The rearrangement uses TRBV7-8 and TRBJ1-1, with D unclear. CDR1 is SGHVS and CDR2 is FQNEAQ in the germline V gene. This CDR3 has 14 amino acids. Deletions cut 1 base from V and 3 bases from J, with 9 bases between. CDR3 nucleotide sequence: TGTGCCAGCAGCTTAGGGCTCGAGGACACTGAAGCTTTCTTT. This gives the protein CASSLGLEDTEAFF.

In its sample, this clonotype was seen a few times. The CDR3 ends on some other residue instead of the conserved phenylalanine or tryptophan, so this is likely a read error. The rearrangement links TRBV6-5 to TRBJ2-6; TRBD1 is a possible D gene (6 bases). The ends were cut back, 2 bases at V and 3 bases at J, with 8 bases in the middle. The CDR3 runs 15 residues. Germline-derived CDR1 and CDR2 are MNHEY and SVGAGI. The CDR3 DNA reads TGTGCCAGCAGTTACGGGGGCTTTGGGGCCAACGTCCTGACTGTC. This sequence encodes CASSYGGFGANVLTV.

The J gene is TRBJ1-5, the V gene TRBV6-1, with D tentatively TRBD1 (6 bases). Between the trimmed V and J ends, which lost 2 bases and 0 bases, there was a span of 11 bases. The CDR3 runs to 16 residues. Looked up from germline, CDR1 is MNHNS and CDR2 is SASEGT. This CDR3 reads CASSERNRASNQPQHF. The CDR3 nucleotides are TGTGCCAGCAGTGAAAGGAACAGGGCTAGCAATCAGCCCCAGCATTTT.

The chain joins TRBV5-1 to TRBJ1-5, with D unclear. Per the germline V gene, CDR1 is SGHRS and CDR2 is YFSETQ. V was trimmed by 4 bases and J by 3 bases, leaving 14 bases between them. This CDR3 has 15 amino acids. CDR3 nucleotides: TGCGCCAGCAGCCTCGAGCCCGGATTCAATCAGCCCCAGCATTTT. Its translation is CASSLEPGFNQPQHF. Variable domain in full (rest from reference TRBV5-1 and TRBJ1-5): KAGVTQTPRYLIKTRGQQVTLSCSPISGHRSVSWYQQTPGQGLQFLFEYFSETQRNKGNFPGRFSGRQFSNSRSEMNVSTLELGDSALYLCASSLEPGFNQPQHFGDGTRLSIL.

The CDR3 coding sequence is TGCAGTGCTAGAGTTGGGGGCCCTAAGACCATTCAGTACTTC. Protein: CSARVGGPKTIQYF. The rearrangement links TRBV20-1 to TRBJ2-4; perhaps TRBD1 as D (6 bases). Germline loops: CDR1 DFQATT, CDR2 SNEGSKA (reference sequence). CDR3 length: 14 residues. V was shortened by 1 base and J by 9 bases, with 16 bases between the two germline ends.

The V call is TRBV28, the J call TRBJ2-1, with 8 bases aligning to TRBD2. Looked up from germline, CDR1 is MDHEN and CDR2 is SYDVKM. CDR3 length: 16 amino acids. J lost 8 bases, V lost 5 bases, and 14 bases had no gene match. The CDR3, as DNA: TGTGCCAGCAGTGCCCCAGAGCGGGAGCTTTTTGATGAGCAGTTCTTC. It codes for CASSAPERELFDEQFF.